This T cell receptor beta chain emerged from a study of T cell responses to AZD1222 COVID-19 vaccine. Germline CDR1 reads MDHEN; CDR2 reads SYDVKM. The ends were cut back, 3 bases at V and 1 base at J, with 4 bases in the middle. There are 13 residues in the CDR3. Findings of the study overall: Among those given AZD1222, only five or six were seropositive at baseline. White British ancestry dominated among donors, who included more females, and clonal diversity was possibly underestimated.

Some clones are missing from TCRdb's copy, which holds only in-frame ones; the method was immunoSEQ multiplex PCR. Of approximately 94,000 clones in the sample, 88% were seen once. To note about this clone: Its specificity is not known.

The TCR sequence derives from an adult in good health. Sequencing was performed on peripheral blood, taken on day 0 of AZD1222 vaccination. V and J are TRBV28 and TRBJ1-5, with unresolved D. Here the CDR3 DNA reads TGTGCCAGCAGTTTTCCCAGCAATCAGCCCCAGCATTTT. This sequence encodes CASSFPSNQPQHF. The whole variable domain, remainder taken from reference TRBV28 and TRBJ1-5, is DVKVTQSSRYLVKRTGEKVFLECVQDMDHENMFWYRQDPGLGLRLIYFSYDVKMKEKGDIPEGYSVSREKKERFSLILESASTNQTSMYLCASSFPSNQPQHFGDGTRLSIL.